These 24 T cell receptor beta chains originate from one sample sequenced in a study of shared clonotypes between healthy human individuals. Sequencing was performed with immunoSEQ multiplex PCR; in TCRdb, only in-frame clones are kept and a portion is missing. The table has under 2,500,000 clones, approximately 94% seen once. The sample consisted of naive CD4+ T cells sorted from blood. Subset reported: CD45RA+ positively selected. These receptor sequences come from a man aged 18 to 35 in good health.

V and J are TRBV29-1 and TRBJ1-1; D gene uncertain. The V gene's germline CDR1 is SQVTM and CDR2 ANQGSEA. The V gene lost 4 bases and the J gene lost 10 bases, with 7 bases spanning the gap. The CDR3 loop spans 9 amino acids. CDR3 sequence: CSVGGAAFF. In DNA, the CDR3 is TGCAGCGTTGGGGGAGCAGCTTTCTTT.

This chain joins TRBV10-3 and TRBJ1-5; D not resolved. The V and J ends lost 3 bases and 6 bases respectively, with 9 bases between them. The CDR3 loop spans 13 amino acids. Germline-derived CDR1 and CDR2 are ENHRY and SYGVKD. The DNA of the CDR3 is TGTGCCATCAGTGACCTCTCTTCTCAGCCCCAGCATTTT. Translated, it gives CAISDLSSQPQHF.

To note about this clone: The sample has other DNA sequences that encode this CDR3 too. The gene calls are TRBV5-1 and TRBJ2-7, with 12 bases identical to TRBD2. Unmatched junction bases numbered 1, after V lost 7 bases and J lost 2 bases. The CDR3 spans 13 residues. Germline CDR1 reads SGHRS; CDR2 reads YFSETQ. The CDR3 region is CASRTSGTYEQYF. In DNA, the CDR3 is TGCGCCAGCCGGACTAGCGGGACCTACGAGCAGTACTTC.

The chain uses TRBV12-5 and TRBJ2-5; 11 nucleotides line up with TRBD1. The trim removed 2 bases at V and 4 bases at J, leaving 12 bases unmatched. Germline-derived CDR1 and CDR2 are LGHNT and FRNRAP. The length of the CDR3 is 18 residues. The CDR3 sequence: CASGLIVSGTGGRETQYF. The CDR3 region has the DNA TGTGCTAGTGGTTTGATCGTCTCCGGGACAGGGGGGCGAGAGACCCAGTACTTC.

The chain has TRBV5-4 and TRBJ2-7; 9 nucleotides line up with TRBD1. This CDR3 is 17 amino acids long. V lost 1 base, J lost 1 base, and 9 bases stayed unmatched. Per the germline V gene, CDR1 is SGHNT and CDR2 is YYREEE (reference sequence). This CDR3 is CASSLIGQGYSSYEQYF. Written as DNA, the CDR3 is TGTGCCAGCAGCTTGATAGGACAGGGGTATTCGTCCTACGAGCAGTACTTC.

V and J are TRBV6-1 and TRBJ1-6; D perhaps matches TRBD1 (6 bases). Germline V lookup: CDR1 MNHNS, CDR2 SASEGT. The V gene lost 6 bases and the J gene lost 9 bases, with 21 bases spanning the gap. The CDR3 consists of 16 residues. CDR3 loop: CASRENLWGPTSPLHF. The CDR3 DNA sequence: TGTGCCAGCAGGGAAAATCTCTGGGGGCCCACTTCACCCCTCCACTTT.

This chain uses TRBV7-9 with TRBJ1-5; D is possibly TRBD1 (5 bases). The CDR3 consists of 16 residues. V lost 3 bases, J lost 0 bases, and 12 bases lay in between. Germline CDR1 SEHNR, CDR2 FQNEAQ (reference sequence). The CDR3 coding sequence is TGTGCCAGCAGCTTTAGGGGCAGGGATAGCAATCAGCCCCAGCATTTT. The encoded protein is CASSFRGRDSNQPQHF.

The chain has TRBV4-3 and TRBJ2-3; D is perhaps TRBD1 (7 bases). Trimming stripped 6 bases from V and 0 bases from J, with 16 bases between. Germline V gene sequence: CDR1 LGHNA, CDR2 YSLEER. The CDR3 is made up of 16 amino acids. This chain's CDR3 is CASSQGGRGSTDTQYF. The CDR3 DNA follows: TGCGCCAGCAGTCAGGGAGGCAGGGGGAGCACAGATACGCAGTATTTT.

The chain has TRBV11-2 and TRBJ2-5, with 8 positions matching TRBD2. The CDR3 has 17 residues. The ends lost 4 bases at V and 2 bases at J; junction bases unmatched: 12. Germline V gene sequence: CDR1 SGHAT, CDR2 FQNNGV. The CDR3 protein is CASSSQKGGGPQETQYF. CDR3 coding DNA: TGTGCCAGCAGCTCCCAAAAGGGCGGGGGGCCTCAAGAGACCCAGTACTTC.

This chain connects TRBV7-2 to TRBJ1-1; D might be TRBD1 (5 bases). The germline V gene encodes CDR1 SGHTA and CDR2 FQGNSA. Trimming took off 5 bases at V and 5 bases at J, with 27 bases between the two ends. The CDR3 extends over 18 amino acids. In DNA, the CDR3 is TGTGCCAGCAGCCCACGAATAGATTCAGGGAGAATAGCGACTGAAGCTTTCTTT. This gives the protein CASSPRIDSGRIATEAFF.

This chain connects TRBV19 to TRBJ2-2; D not certain. Germline CDR1 is LNHDA and CDR2 is SQIVND (reference sequence). Trimming shortened V by 5 bases and J by 0 bases, and 10 bases separated the two germline ends. The CDR3 loop spans 15 amino acids. CDR3 in amino acids: CASSATDPNTGELFF. The CDR3 nucleotides are TGTGCCAGTAGTGCCACAGATCCGAACACCGGGGAGCTGTTTTTT.

V is TRBV6-5 and J is TRBJ1-1, with 7 bases fitting TRBD1. V trimming: 5 bases; J trimming: 5 bases; junction bases outside the gene matches: 8. Germline V lookup: CDR1 MNHEY, CDR2 SVGAGI. The CDR3 is 14 residues long. The CDR3 bases are TGTGCCAGCAGTCCCCCAGGGGGTCGAACTGAAGCTTTCTTT. This encodes CASSPPGGRTEAFF.

The rearrangement links TRBV29-1 to TRBJ1-1, with D possibly TRBD1 on 5 matching bases. There are 13 residues in the CDR3. Germline-derived CDR1 and CDR2 are SQVTM and ANQGSEA. Trimming took off 5 bases at V and 1 base at J, with 11 bases between the two ends. The DNA of the CDR3 is TGCAGCGTTTCAGGGTTAGGGAACACTGAAGCTTTCTTT. Protein product: CSVSGLGNTEAFF.

The chain links TRBV30 to TRBJ1-2; D is ambiguous. The CDR3 is 11 amino acids. The V gene lost 2 bases and the J gene lost 8 bases, with 9 bases spanning the gap. Germline CDR1 and CDR2: GTSNPN and SVGIG (reference sequence). CDR3 bases: TGTGCCTGGAGTAAGGGATTGGGCTACACCTTC. This sequence encodes CAWSKGLGYTF.

This chain uses TRBV11-3 with TRBJ2-1; D not certain. The germline gives CDR1 SGHNT, CDR2 YENEEA. V lost 1 base to trimming and J lost 5 bases, with 15 bases between them. There are 16 residues in the CDR3. The CDR3 sequence: CASSLGAAIWDNEQFF. The CDR3 DNA reads as TGTGCCAGCAGCTTAGGCGCGGCGATTTGGGACAATGAGCAGTTCTTC. The entire variable domain, with the rest obtained from reference TRBV11-3 and TRBJ2-1, is as follows: EAGVVQSPRYKIIEKKQPVAFWCNPISGHNTLYWYLQNLGQGPELLIRYENEEAVDDSQLPKDRFSAERLKGVDSTLKIQPAELGDSAVYLCASSLGAAIWDNEQFFGPGTRLTVL.

This clone was picked up one time. V is TRBV18 and J is TRBJ2-2, with D possibly called TRBD1 or TRBD2 (5 bases each). V was pared by 6 bases and J by 1 base, with 12 bases between. The CDR3 length is 15 residues. Germline lookup yields CDR1 KGHSH and CDR2 LQKENI. Here the CDR3 DNA reads TGTGCCAGCTCGCTGGGGACGGAGAACACCGGGGAGCTGTTTTTT. Protein: CASSLGTENTGELFF.

A remark on this clone: This same CDR3 is encoded by further DNA sequences in the sample. The rearrangement uses TRBV18 and TRBJ2-7; tentative D call: TRBD2 (5 bases). This CDR3 spans 13 amino acids. Deletions cut 2 bases from V and 2 bases from J, with 7 bases between. Germline V lookup: CDR1 KGHSH, CDR2 LQKENI. DNA for the CDR3: TGTGCCAGCTCACCAGGGAGCACCTACGAGCAGTACTTC. This gives the protein CASSPGSTYEQYF.

The rearrangement links TRBV9 to TRBJ2-5; possibly TRBD2 for D (5 bases). Germline lookup yields CDR1 SGDLS and CDR2 YYNGEE. The length of the CDR3 is 14 residues. Trimming took off 3 bases at V and 5 bases at J, with 14 bases between the two ends. CDR3 sequence (DNA): TGTGCCAGCAGCGGCGGGTCATTTATGGAGACCCAGTACTTC. Translated, it gives CASSGGSFMETQYF.

The rearrangement links TRBV10-3 to TRBJ1-5; no clear D. There are 13 residues in the CDR3. From germline, CDR1 is ENHRY and CDR2 SYGVKD. V lost 3 bases and J lost 11, with 14 bases in between. CDR3 sequence reads: CAISEKLSTAQHF. The CDR3 DNA is TGTGCCATCAGTGAAAAACTGTCCACAGCCCAGCATTTT.

CDR3 residues: CASSPSGWGYEQYF. CDR3 DNA: TGTGCCAGCTCACCATCAGGTTGGGGCTACGAGCAGTACTTC. V is TRBV18 and J is TRBJ2-7; D is ambiguous. Between the trimmed V and J ends, which lost 2 bases and 3 bases, there was a span of 11 bases. Germline-derived CDR1 and CDR2 are KGHSH and LQKENI. This CDR3 is 14 amino acids long.

V is TRBV30 and J is TRBJ2-3, with D possibly TRBD1 on 5 matching bases. This CDR3 has 15 residues. The germline V gene has CDR1 GTSNPN and CDR2 SVGIG (reference sequence). The V end lost 1 base, the J end lost 4 bases, and 15 bases lay between the germline ends. The chain's CDR3 is CAWSAKDIPPDTQYF. CDR3 in DNA: TGTGCCTGGAGTGCCAAGGACATTCCCCCAGATACGCAGTATTTT.

This sequence joins TRBV18 and TRBJ1-2, with 9 bases that match TRBD1. CDR1 is KGHSH, CDR2 LQKENI, per germline. The CDR3 runs to 15 residues. Losses at the gene ends were 2 bases for V and 3 bases for J; bases not matched to a gene: 4. The CDR3 spells CASSPRDRVDYGYTF. The CDR3, as DNA: TGTGCCAGCTCACCAAGGGACAGGGTGGACTATGGCTACACCTTC.

A remark on this clone: Other DNA sequences in this sample translate to the same CDR3. The chain couples TRBV6-5 to TRBJ1-4; D uncertain. The V gene lost 6 bases and the J gene lost 8 bases, with 7 bases spanning the gap. The germline CDR1 and CDR2 sequences are MNHEY and SVGAGI. The CDR3 spans 11 residues. The CDR3 sequence: CASRSGEKLFF. Written as DNA, the CDR3 is TGTGCCAGCAGGAGTGGGGAAAAACTGTTTTTT.

V gene TRBV5-8 combines with J gene TRBJ1-3; D is uncertain. The CDR3 spans 14 residues. CDR1 and CDR2 from the germline V gene are SGHTS and YDEGEE. Trimming stripped 4 bases from V and 4 bases from J, with 12 bases between. In DNA form, the CDR3 reads TGTGCCAGCAGCCCGTGGACGGGCGGAAACACCATATATTTT. Protein sequence: CASSPWTGGNTIYF. The variable domain in full, with the rest retrieved from reference TRBV5-8 and TRBJ1-3, is EAGVTQSPTHLIKTRGQQATLRCSPISGHTSVYWYQQALGLGLQFLLWYDEGEERNRGNFPPRFSGRQFPNYSSELNVNALELEDSALYLCASSPWTGGNTIYFGEGSWLTVV.